This T cell receptor (beta chain) was captured by sequencing in a study of T cell repertoires in cytomegalovirus infection. At the level of the study: TCR beta signatures that were public indicated CMV infection and matching HLA type. The study, taken as a whole, reports: CMV-specific HLA-C-restricted TCR beta clonotypes dominated the ex vivo response. Individuals carrying CMV plus the relevant HLA were identified by cumulative frequency of public TCR beta families.

In the case of this clonotype: Its specificity is not known.

Via MiXCR, TCRdb re-called the reads, giving one row per CDR3 protein. The table includes around 800,000 distinct CDR3 sequences, 30% to 35% detected once. This CDR3 has 15 amino acids. Germline CDR1 is SGHNT and CDR2 is YYREEE (reference sequence). J was trimmed by 4 bases and V by 4 bases; bases with no gene match: 6. The sample consisted of cultured CD8+ T cells from PBMCs, taken from culture after CMV antigen stimulation. The receptor was derived from a human donor in good health (CMV status not recorded). Some clones in this sample may be carry-over from other donors' samples. The J gene is TRBJ2-7, the V gene TRBV5-4; 12 bases fit TRBD1. The chain's CDR3 is CASSMGQGADYEQYF. CDR3 coding DNA: TGTGCCAGCAGCATGGGACAGGGGGCAGATTACGAGCAGTACTTC. Complete variable domain (other parts from reference TRBV5-4 and TRBJ2-7): ETGVTQSPTHLIKTRGQQVTLRCSSQSGHNTVSWYQQALGQGPQFIFQYYREEENGRGNFPPRFSGLQFPNYSSELNVNALELDDSALYLCASSMGQGADYEQYFGPGTRLTVT.